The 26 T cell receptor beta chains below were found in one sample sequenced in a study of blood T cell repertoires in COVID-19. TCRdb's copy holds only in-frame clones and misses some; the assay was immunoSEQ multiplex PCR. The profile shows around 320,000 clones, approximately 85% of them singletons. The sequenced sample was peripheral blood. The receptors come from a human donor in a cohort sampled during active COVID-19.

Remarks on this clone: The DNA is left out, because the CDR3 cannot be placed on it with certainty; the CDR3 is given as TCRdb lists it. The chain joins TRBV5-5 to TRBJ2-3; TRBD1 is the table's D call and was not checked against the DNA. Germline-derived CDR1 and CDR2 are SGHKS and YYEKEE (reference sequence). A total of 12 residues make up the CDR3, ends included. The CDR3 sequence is CASSFGAGASRF.

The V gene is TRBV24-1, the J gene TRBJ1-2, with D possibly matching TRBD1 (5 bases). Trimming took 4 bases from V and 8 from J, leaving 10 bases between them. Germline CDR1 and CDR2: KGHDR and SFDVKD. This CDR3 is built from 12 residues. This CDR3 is CATSDRAFGYTF. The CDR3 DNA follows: TGTGCCACCAGTGACAGGGCTTTCGGCTACACCTTC.

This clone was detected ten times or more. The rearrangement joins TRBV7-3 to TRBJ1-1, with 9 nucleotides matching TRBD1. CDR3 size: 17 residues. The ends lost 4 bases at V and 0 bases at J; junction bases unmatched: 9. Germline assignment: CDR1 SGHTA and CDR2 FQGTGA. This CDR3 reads CASSSWGQGIMNTEAFF. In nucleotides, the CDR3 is TGTGCCAGCAGCTCTTGGGGACAGGGAATCATGAACACTGAAGCTTTCTTT.

The CDR3 here is CASSLDRNTEAFF. The CDR3 region has the DNA TGTGCCAGCAGTTTAGACAGGAACACTGAAGCTTTCTTT. V and J are TRBV27 and TRBJ1-1, with a tentative D call TRBD1 (5 bases). Deletions cut 2 bases from V and 1 base from J, with 5 bases between. This CDR3 is built from 13 residues. The germline V gene has CDR1 MNHEY and CDR2 SMNVEV (reference sequence).

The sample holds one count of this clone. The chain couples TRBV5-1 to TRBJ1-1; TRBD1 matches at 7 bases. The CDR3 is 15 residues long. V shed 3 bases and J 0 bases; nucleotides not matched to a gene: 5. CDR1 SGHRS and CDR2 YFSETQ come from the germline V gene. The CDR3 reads CASSSGQFMNTEAFF. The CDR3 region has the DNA TGCGCCAGCAGCTCGGGACAGTTCATGAACACTGAAGCTTTCTTT.

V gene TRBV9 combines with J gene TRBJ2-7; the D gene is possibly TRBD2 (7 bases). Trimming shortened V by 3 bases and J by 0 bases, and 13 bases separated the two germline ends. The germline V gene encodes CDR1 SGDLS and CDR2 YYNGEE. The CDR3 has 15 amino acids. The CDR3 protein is CASSARGAYSYEQYF. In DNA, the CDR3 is TGTGCCAGCAGCGCCCGGGGGGCCTACTCCTACGAGCAGTACTTC.

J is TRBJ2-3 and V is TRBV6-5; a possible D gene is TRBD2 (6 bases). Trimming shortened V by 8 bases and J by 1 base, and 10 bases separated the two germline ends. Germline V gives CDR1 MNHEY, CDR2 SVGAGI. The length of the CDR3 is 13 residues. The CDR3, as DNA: TGTGCCAGCTATAGCGGCCGCACAGATACGCAGTATTTT. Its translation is CASYSGRTDTQYF.

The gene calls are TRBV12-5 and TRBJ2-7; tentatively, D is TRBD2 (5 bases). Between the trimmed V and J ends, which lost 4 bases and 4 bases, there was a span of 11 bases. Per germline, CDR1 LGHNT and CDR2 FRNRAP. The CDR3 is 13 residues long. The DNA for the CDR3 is TGTGCTAGTGGTTGGGAGTCGGGGTACGAGCAGTACTTC. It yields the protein CASGWESGYEQYF. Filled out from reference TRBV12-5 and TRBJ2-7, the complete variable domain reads DARVTQTPRHKVTEMGQEVTMRCQPILGHNTVFWYRQTMMQGLELLAYFRNRAPLDDSGMPKDRFSAEMPDATLATLKIQPSEPRDSAVYFCASGWESGYEQYFGPGTRLTVT.

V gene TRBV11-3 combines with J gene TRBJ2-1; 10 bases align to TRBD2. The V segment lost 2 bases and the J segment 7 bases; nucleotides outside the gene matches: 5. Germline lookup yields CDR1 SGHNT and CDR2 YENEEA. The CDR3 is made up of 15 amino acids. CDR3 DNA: TGTGCCAGCAGCTTAAGGCTAGCGGGGGATAATGAGCAGTTCTTC. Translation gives CASSLRLAGDNEQFF. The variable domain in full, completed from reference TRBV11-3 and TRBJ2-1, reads EAGVVQSPRYKIIEKKQPVAFWCNPISGHNTLYWYLQNLGQGPELLIRYENEEAVDDSQLPKDRFSAERLKGVDSTLKIQPAELGDSAVYLCASSLRLAGDNEQFFGPGTRLTVL.

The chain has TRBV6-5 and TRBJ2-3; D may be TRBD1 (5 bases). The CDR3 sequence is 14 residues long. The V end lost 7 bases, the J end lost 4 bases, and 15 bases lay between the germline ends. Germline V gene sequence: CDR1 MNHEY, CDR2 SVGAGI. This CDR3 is CASTRGLGSDTQYF. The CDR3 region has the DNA TGTGCCAGCACAAGGGGCCTGGGCTCAGATACGCAGTATTTT.

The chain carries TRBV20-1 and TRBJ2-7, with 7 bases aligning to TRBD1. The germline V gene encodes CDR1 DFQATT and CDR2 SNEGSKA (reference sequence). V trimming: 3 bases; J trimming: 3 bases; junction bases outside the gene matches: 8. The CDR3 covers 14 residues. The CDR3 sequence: CSASEGAYYYEQYF. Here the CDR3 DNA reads TGCAGTGCTAGTGAGGGGGCCTACTACTACGAGCAGTACTTC.

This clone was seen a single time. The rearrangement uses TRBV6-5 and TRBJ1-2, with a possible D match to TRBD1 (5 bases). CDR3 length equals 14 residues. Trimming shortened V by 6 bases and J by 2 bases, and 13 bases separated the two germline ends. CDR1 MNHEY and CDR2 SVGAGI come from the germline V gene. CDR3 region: CASRVPDKNYGYTF. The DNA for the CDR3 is TGTGCCAGCAGAGTCCCGGACAAGAACTATGGCTACACCTTC.

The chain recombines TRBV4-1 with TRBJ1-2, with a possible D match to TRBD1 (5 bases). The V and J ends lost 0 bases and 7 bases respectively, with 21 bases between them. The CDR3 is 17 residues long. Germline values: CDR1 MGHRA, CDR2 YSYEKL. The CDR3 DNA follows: TGCGCCAGCAGCCAAGAAGCCCTTTGGGGACTAGGTAGTGGCTACACCTTC. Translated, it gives CASSQEALWGLGSGYTF.

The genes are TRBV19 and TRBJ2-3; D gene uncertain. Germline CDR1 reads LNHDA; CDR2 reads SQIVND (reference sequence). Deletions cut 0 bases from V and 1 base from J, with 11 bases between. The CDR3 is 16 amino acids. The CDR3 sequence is CASSIEPLLRTDTQYF. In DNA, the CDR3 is TGTGCCAGTAGTATAGAGCCACTTCTCCGCACAGATACGCAGTATTTT.

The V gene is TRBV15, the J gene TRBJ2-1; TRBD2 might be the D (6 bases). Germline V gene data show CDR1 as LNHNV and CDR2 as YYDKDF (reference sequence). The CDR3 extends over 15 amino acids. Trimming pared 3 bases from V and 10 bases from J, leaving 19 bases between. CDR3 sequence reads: CATSRYSGPSEEQFF. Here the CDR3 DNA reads TGTGCCACCAGCAGGTATAGCGGTCCCTCCGAGGAGCAGTTCTTC. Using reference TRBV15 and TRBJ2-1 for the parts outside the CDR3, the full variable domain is DAMVIQNPRYQVTQFGKPVTLSCSQTLNHNVMYWYQQKSSQAPKLLFHYYDKDFNNEADTPDNFQSRRPNTSFCFLDIRSPGLGDTAMYLCATSRYSGPSEEQFFGPGTRLTVL.

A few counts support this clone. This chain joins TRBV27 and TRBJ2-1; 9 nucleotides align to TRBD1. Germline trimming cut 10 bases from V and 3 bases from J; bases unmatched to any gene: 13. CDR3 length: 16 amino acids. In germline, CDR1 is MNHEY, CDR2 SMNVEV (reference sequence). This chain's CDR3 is CATSHPGTGIYNEQFF. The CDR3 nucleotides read TGTGCCACCTCACACCCCGGGACAGGGATCTACAATGAGCAGTTCTTC.

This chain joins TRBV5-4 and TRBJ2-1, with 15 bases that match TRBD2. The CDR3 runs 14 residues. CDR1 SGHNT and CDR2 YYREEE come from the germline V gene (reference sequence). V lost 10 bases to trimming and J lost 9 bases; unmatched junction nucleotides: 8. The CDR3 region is CAHRTSGGASEQFF. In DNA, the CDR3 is TGTGCCCACCGGACTAGCGGGGGGGCCAGTGAGCAGTTCTTC.

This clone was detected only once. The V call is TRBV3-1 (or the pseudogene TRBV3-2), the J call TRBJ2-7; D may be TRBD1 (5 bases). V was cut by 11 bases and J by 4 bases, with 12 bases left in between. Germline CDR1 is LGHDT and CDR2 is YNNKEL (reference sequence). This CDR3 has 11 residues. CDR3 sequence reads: CASSKGYEQYF. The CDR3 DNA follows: TGTGCCTCCTCTAAGGGGTACGAGCAGTACTTC.

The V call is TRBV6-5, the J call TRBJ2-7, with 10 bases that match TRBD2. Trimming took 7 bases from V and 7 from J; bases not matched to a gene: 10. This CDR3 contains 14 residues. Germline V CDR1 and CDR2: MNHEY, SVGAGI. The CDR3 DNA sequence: TGTGCCAGCAACCGGCTAGCGGGGGCGGGTGAGCAGTACTTC. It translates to CASNRLAGAGEQYF.

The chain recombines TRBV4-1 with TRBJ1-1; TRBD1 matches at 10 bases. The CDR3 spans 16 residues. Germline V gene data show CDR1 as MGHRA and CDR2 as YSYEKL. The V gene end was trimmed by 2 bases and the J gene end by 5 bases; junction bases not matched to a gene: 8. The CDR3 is CASSQPARTGGTEAFF. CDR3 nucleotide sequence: TGCGCCAGCAGCCAACCTGCGAGGACAGGGGGAACTGAAGCTTTCTTT.

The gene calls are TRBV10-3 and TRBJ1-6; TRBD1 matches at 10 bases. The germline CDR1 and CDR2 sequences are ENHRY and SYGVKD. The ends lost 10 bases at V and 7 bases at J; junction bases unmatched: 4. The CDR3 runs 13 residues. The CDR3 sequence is CANGQGGNSPLHF. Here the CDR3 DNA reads TGTGCCAACGGACAGGGGGGGAATTCACCCCTCCACTTT.

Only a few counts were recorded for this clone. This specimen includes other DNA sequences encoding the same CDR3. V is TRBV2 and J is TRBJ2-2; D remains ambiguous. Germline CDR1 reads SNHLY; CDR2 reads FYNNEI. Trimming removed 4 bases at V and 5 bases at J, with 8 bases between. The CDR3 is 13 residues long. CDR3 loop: CASSGTATGELFF. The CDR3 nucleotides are TGTGCCAGCAGTGGAACAGCAACCGGGGAGCTGTTTTTT.

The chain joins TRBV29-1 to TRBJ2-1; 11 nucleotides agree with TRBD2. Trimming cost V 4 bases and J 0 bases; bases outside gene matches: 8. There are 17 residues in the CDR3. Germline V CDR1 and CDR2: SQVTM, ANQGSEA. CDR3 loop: CSVVLAGAGSSYNEQFF. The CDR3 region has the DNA TGCAGCGTTGTACTAGCGGGGGCCGGGAGCTCCTACAATGAGCAGTTCTTC.

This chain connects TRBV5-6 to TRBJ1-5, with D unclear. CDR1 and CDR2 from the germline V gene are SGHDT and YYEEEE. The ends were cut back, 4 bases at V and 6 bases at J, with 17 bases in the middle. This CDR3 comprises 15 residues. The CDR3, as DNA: TGTGCCAGCAGCCTCGGGAGGGAAGTACGTCAGCCCCAGCATTTT. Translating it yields CASSLGREVRQPQHF.

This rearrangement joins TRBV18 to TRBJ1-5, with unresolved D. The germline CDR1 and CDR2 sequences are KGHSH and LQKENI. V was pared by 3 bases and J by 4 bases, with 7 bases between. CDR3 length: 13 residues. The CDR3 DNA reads TGTGCCAGCTCACCGACACAAAATCAGCCCCAGCATTTT. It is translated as CASSPTQNQPQHF.

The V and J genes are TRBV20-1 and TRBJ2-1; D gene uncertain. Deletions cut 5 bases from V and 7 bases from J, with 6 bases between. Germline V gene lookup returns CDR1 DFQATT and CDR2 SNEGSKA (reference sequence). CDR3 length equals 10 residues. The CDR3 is CSAETNEQFF. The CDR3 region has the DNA TGCAGTGCTGAAACTAATGAGCAGTTCTTC.